Listed here are 2 T cell receptor beta chains from one sample, sequenced in a study of cytomegalovirus exposure and HLA in healthy donors. The study ran its PCR with 60 Vbeta and 13 Jbeta primers. Profiling relied on immunoSEQ multiplex PCR, and the TCRdb table lists in-frame clones only, not all of them. The profile shows some 140,000 clones, about 80% of them singletons. The sequenced sample consisted of PBMCs. These receptor sequences come from a man aged 50-60 years in good health and CMV-seronegative.

This chain connects TRBV6-1 to TRBJ2-7; 7 bases fit TRBD2. Trimming removed 1 base from V and 2 bases from J; junction bases left unmatched: 8. This CDR3 region has 16 residues. Germline V gene data show CDR1 as MNHNS and CDR2 as SASEGT. This chain's CDR3 is CASSEDQAGRAYEQYF. Here the CDR3 DNA reads TGTGCCAGCAGTGAAGATCAAGCGGGAAGGGCCTACGAGCAGTACTTC.

J is TRBJ2-1 and V is TRBV4-1, with D possibly being TRBD2 (5 bases). Trimming removed 0 bases from V and 14 bases from J, with 14 bases in between. Germline V gene sequence: CDR1 MGHRA, CDR2 YSYEKL. This CDR3 is built from 13 residues. The CDR3 is CASSQDSYAAEFF. CDR3 DNA: TGCGCCAGCAGCCAAGATTCGTACGCAGCGGAGTTCTTC.